A selection of T cell receptor beta chains follows, all from one sample in a study of T-cell reconstitution after alpha-beta-depleted transplantation in children. TCRdb processed the PCR reads anew with MiXCR; each CDR3 protein has one entry. The sample yields over 400,000 distinct CDR3 sequences, about 40% seen once. The sequencing used PBMCs, collected before TCRalphabeta/CD19-depleted stem cell transplant. Receptor source: a girl aged 2-10 years with aplastic anemia, due to receive a stem cell transplant. The CDR3 runs from the conserved cysteine through the conserved F or W. A D gene is named only where the DNA matches it firmly. Clone size, where shown, is once, few, many, or a class for clones that have expanded.

clone_size d_call j_call v_call cdr3_aa cdr3_nt
. TRBD2 TRBJ2-3 TRBV28 CASSLGTRPDTQYF TGTGCCAGCAGTTTAGGGACTAGGCCAGATACGCAGTATTTT
few . TRBJ2-7 TRBV7-2 CASSLNRADEQYF TGTGCCAGCAGCTTAAACAGGGCGGACGAGCAGTACTTC
few TRBD2 TRBJ2-3 TRBV2 CASMLRGCTDTQYF TGTGCCAGCATGTTGCGGGGGTGCACAGATACGCAGTATTTT
. TRBD1 TRBJ2-3 TRBV20-1 CSARGQGSHKDTQYF TGCAGTGCGAGAGGACAGGGATCACACAAAGATACGCAGTATTTT
few TRBD1 TRBJ2-5 TRBV10-1 CASSESTGRKTQYF TGCGCCAGCAGTGAGTCGACAGGGAGAAAGACCCAGTACTTC
. . TRBJ1-2 TRBV29-1 CSVEPPGTPNYGYTF TGCAGCGTTGAACCGCCGGGGACCCCTAACTATGGCTACACCTTC
many TRBD2 TRBJ2-4 TRBV12-3/TRBV12-4 CASSFRTSGSTTKNIQYF TGTGCCAGCAGTTTCCGGACTAGCGGGAGTACGACCAAAAACATTCAGTACTTC
. TRBD2 TRBJ2-7 TRBV20-1 CSAKRGGLNEQYF TGCAGTGCTAAGCGGGGGGGGCTCAACGAGCAGTACTTC
many . TRBJ1-1 TRBV5-1 CASSIMNTEAFF TGCGCCAGCAGCATCATGAACACTGAAGCTTTCTTT
many . TRBJ1-2 TRBV7-8 CASSRGEGLYGYTF TGTGCCAGCAGCCGGGGGGAGGGACTCTATGGCTACACCTTC
. TRBD2 TRBJ2-3 TRBV5-1 CASSPGGDAQYF TGCGCCAGCAGCCCGGGAGGGGATGCGCAGTATTTT
. . TRBJ2-3 TRBV25-1 CASSEGVSTDTQYF TGTGCCAGCAGTGAAGGAGTTAGCACAGATACGCAGTATTTT
many . TRBJ1-5 TRBV7-6 CASSYQGGTVDIQPQHF TGTGCCAGCAGCTACCAAGGGGGAACGGTGGATATTCAGCCCCAGCATTTT
. TRBD1 TRBJ2-2 TRBV5-1 CASSLQGAASTGELFF TGCGCCAGCAGCTTACAGGGGGCTGCGAGCACCGGGGAGCTGTTTTTT
many . TRBJ1-3 TRBV29-1 CSVDPGNTIYF TGCAGCGTTGACCCTGGAAACACCATATATTTT
many . TRBJ2-1 TRBV15 CATSTSRSNEQFF TGTGCCACCAGCACGTCAAGGAGCAATGAGCAGTTCTTC
many . TRBJ1-1 TRBV6-5 CASSYSNRKNTEAFF TGTGCCAGCAGTTACTCGAATCGCAAGAACACTGAAGCTTTCTTT
few TRBD1 TRBJ2-5 TRBV7-2 CASSSRTGFVYETQYF TGTGCCAGCAGCTCACGGACAGGGTTTGTGTATGAGACCCAGTACTTC
. . TRBJ2-1 TRBV20-1 CSARDAGRGDEQFF TGCAGTGCTAGAGATGCCGGGAGAGGCGATGAGCAGTTCTTC
many TRBD2 TRBJ2-7 TRBV5-1 CASSLGSSGRFAYEQYF TGCGCCAGCAGCTTGGGGTCCTCCGGGAGGTTCGCCTACGAGCAGTACTTC
. . TRBJ2-1 TRBV6-1 CASSELQGSYNEQFF TGTGCCAGCAGTGAGTTACAAGGCTCCTACAATGAGCAGTTCTTC
once TRBD2 TRBJ2-7 TRBV5-1 CASREDSGAYEQYF TGCGCCAGCAGGGAGGATAGCGGGGCCTACGAGCAGTACTTC
many . TRBJ1-5 TRBV15 CATSPRSNQPQHF TGTGCCACCAGCCCACGTAGCAATCAGCCCCAGCATTTT
. . TRBJ1-3 TRBV6-1 CASSPGLGNTIYF TGTGCCAGCAGCCCCGGACTGGGAAACACCATATATTTT
many TRBD2 TRBJ2-1 TRBV20-1 CSARGGPGLADNEQFF TGCAGTGCTAGGGGGGGACCGGGACTAGCGGACAATGAGCAGTTCTTC
many . TRBJ2-4 TRBV5-1 CASSLVPGFKAKNIQYF TGCGCCAGCAGCTTGGTCCCAGGTTTCAAGGCCAAAAACATTCAGTACTTC
few TRBD1 TRBJ2-1 TRBV20-1 CSARGQGAAYNEQFF TGCAGTGCTAGGGGACAGGGGGCAGCCTACAATGAGCAGTTCTTC
. . TRBJ2-2 TRBV10-3 CATLTVTGLANTGELFF TGTGCCACCCTGACGGTAACGGGACTTGCCAACACCGGGGAGCTGTTTTTT
. . TRBJ2-5 TRBV20-1 CSARPPRGGQETQYF TGCAGTGCTAGGCCGCCCAGGGGAGGGCAAGAGACCCAGTACTTC
. . TRBJ2-1 TRBV19 CASRRFGGNEQFF TGTGCCAGTAGACGTTTTGGGGGCAATGAGCAGTTCTTC
many . TRBJ2-7 TRBV15 CATSRRSDRVSYEQYF TGTGCCACCAGCAGAAGGTCTGATCGGGTCTCCTACGAGCAGTACTTC
few TRBD1 TRBJ2-7 TRBV7-9 CASSYRGRNEQYF TGTGCCAGCAGCTACAGGGGGCGGAACGAGCAGTACTTC
. TRBD2 TRBJ2-7 TRBV30 CAWSSGTSGVDEQYF TGTGCCTGGAGTTCCGGGACTAGCGGTGTTGACGAGCAGTACTTC
. TRBD1 TRBJ1-4 TRBV7-8 CASSAGGQYNEKLFF TGTGCCAGCAGCGCGGGGGGACAGTATAATGAAAAACTGTTTTTT
many TRBD2 TRBJ2-7 TRBV4-2 CASSRGSGRALEQYF TGTGCCAGCAGCCGAGGTAGCGGGAGGGCCCTCGAGCAGTACTTC
many . TRBJ2-5 TRBV7-2 CASSLVSRGGETQYF TGTGCCAGCAGCTTAGTAAGCCGTGGGGGAGAGACCCAGTACTTC
. . TRBJ2-3 TRBV20-1 CSARSTDTQYF TGCAGTGCTAGGAGCACAGATACGCAGTATTTT
many . TRBJ2-1 TRBV6-5 CASSYLNRDEQFF TGTGCCAGCAGTTACCTAAACAGGGATGAGCAGTTCTTC
. . TRBJ1-2 TRBV21-1 CASSKEQGIGTNYGYTF TGTGCCAGCAGCAAGGAGCAGGGGATTGGAACTAACTATGGCTACACCTTC
many . TRBJ2-7 TRBV29-1 CSVGFSQGGQYF TGCAGCGTTGGCTTCAGCCAAGGGGGGCAGTACTTC
. TRBD2 TRBJ2-5 TRBV20-1 CSAKGLAGTRRGETQYF TGCAGTGCTAAGGGACTAGCGGGAACAAGGCGTGGAGAGACCCAGTACTTC
. TRBD2 TRBJ2-1 TRBV20-1 CSATPQAGDEQFF TGCAGTGCTACCCCACAGGCGGGGGATGAGCAGTTCTTC
. . TRBJ2-7 TRBV20-1 CSARPTVAYEQYF TGCAGTGCTAGACCGACAGTCGCCTACGAGCAGTACTTC
many . TRBJ2-5 TRBV10-3 CAISELGSSKRETQYF TGTGCCATCAGTGAACTCGGGTCCTCGAAGAGGGAGACCCAGTACTTC
. . TRBJ2-1 TRBV7-6 CASSLDGDKIKPFYNEQFF TGTGCCAGCAGCCTCGATGGGGACAAAATTAAGCCGTTCTACAATGAGCAGTTCTTC
once . TRBJ1-1 TRBV7-2 CASSPLVDTEAFF TGTGCCAGCAGCCCCCTAGTGGACACTGAAGCTTTCTTT
few . TRBJ2-2 TRBV12-3/TRBV12-4 CASSRQASNTGELFF TGTGCCAGCAGCAGACAGGCTTCGAACACCGGGGAGCTGTTTTTT
. TRBD1 TRBJ2-7 TRBV11-2 CASSPQGAGNLDEQYF TGTGCCAGCAGCCCCCAGGGGGCAGGGAATCTCGACGAGCAGTACTTC
. . TRBJ2-1 TRBV12-3/TRBV12-4 CASSFPARDPSNEQFF TGTGCCAGCAGTTTTCCCGCCAGGGACCCCAGCAATGAGCAGTTCTTC
. TRBD1 TRBJ2-1 TRBV20-1 CSATGTATNEQFF TGCAGTGCTACCGGGACAGCGACCAATGAGCAGTTCTTC
. TRBD2 TRBJ2-2 TRBV20-1 CSARERSGANTGELFF TGCAGTGCTAGAGAACGCAGCGGGGCTAACACCGGGGAGCTGTTTTTT